A selection of T cell receptor beta chains follows, all from one sample in a study of cytomegalovirus exposure and HLA in healthy donors. Assay used: immunoSEQ multiplex PCR; TCRdb lists only in-frame clones, some missing. In the table there are more than 100,000 clones, 70% to 80% of which are singletons. Material: PBMCs. These receptors were taken from a female donor in good health and CMV-seropositive. Each CDR3 is given with its conserved first and last residue. The D gene is left open where the match is weak. Where a row states a size, it is once, few, many or the class of an expanded clone; other rows omit it.

J | V | size | D | CDR3 | DNA
TRBJ2-2 | TRBV6-5 | NA | TRBD1 | CASRKQGGNTGELFF | TGTGCCAGCAGGAAACAGGGGGGTAACACCGGGGAGCTGTTTTTT
TRBJ1-1 | TRBV6-1 | once | NA | CASSAQKNTEAFF | TGTGCCAGCAGTGCTCAGAAGAACACTGAAGCTTTCTTT
TRBJ2-1 | TRBV2 | NA | NA | CASSAYGRYNEQFF | TGTGCCAGCAGTGCCTATGGGCGTTACAATGAGCAGTTCTTC
TRBJ2-3 | TRBV4-2 | NA | TRBD2 | CASSQASSSGRTDTQYF | TGTGCCAGCAGCCAAGCGAGTTCTAGCGGGAGGACAGATACGCAGTATTTT
TRBJ2-1 | TRBV15 | NA | TRBD2 | CATSKAGANNNEQFF | TGTGCCACCAGCAAAGCGGGAGCTAACAACAATGAGCAGTTCTTC
TRBJ2-7 | TRBV29-1 | NA | NA | CSVDFGGEQYF | TGCAGCGTTGACTTTGGGGGCGAGCAGTACTTC
TRBJ1-1 | TRBV7-3 | NA | TRBD1 | CASSLTGGAMNTEAFF | TGTGCCAGCAGCCTGACAGGGGGCGCGATGAACACTGAAGCTTTCTTT
TRBJ2-7 | TRBV10-3 | NA | TRBD2 | CAISGRGGLDEQYF | TGTGCCATCAGTGGGCGGGGGGGCCTAGACGAGCAGTACTTC
TRBJ1-1 | TRBV6-1 | NA | NA | CASSLQDFTEAFF | TGTGCCAGCAGCCTACAGGATTTCACTGAAGCTTTCTTT
TRBJ1-1 | TRBV30 | NA | NA | CAWTLTSKAFF | TGTGCCTGGACCTTGACAAGTAAAGCTTTCTTT